This T cell receptor (beta chain) stems from a study of blood T cell repertoires in COVID-19. Study as a whole: Spain, Italy and the United States supplied samples that represented acute and convalescent COVID-19. T cells, B-cell-depleted T cells, or PBMCs provided the cDNA or gDNA that served as material.

Patients at the Seattle site were enrolled during active infection and followed longitudinally. Trimming shortened V by 5 bases and J by 0 bases, and 8 bases separated the two germline ends. The length of the CDR3 is 13 residues. Germline CDR1 and CDR2: SGHRS and YFSETQ. Original handling: Amplification of reference gene primers was used by the study to estimate nucleated cell counts. Profiled with immunoSEQ multiplex PCR; TCRdb holds only in-frame clones, not every one. The V and J calls and clone size were taken over from that table, and D and trimming were inferred from the DNA. The sample gives roughly 200,000 clones, 65% to 85% of which show up once; around 1.3% is in the top ten.

The V call is TRBV5-1, the J call TRBJ2-5; no clear D. This clonotype originated in a woman younger than 45 with COVID-19, enrolled during active disease. Sequencing was carried out using peripheral blood. The DNA for the CDR3 is TGCGCCAGCAGATCCTCGGACCAAGAGACCCAGTACTTC. Residues: CASRSSDQETQYF.